These 11 T cell receptor beta chains share one sample of origin, sequenced in a study of cytomegalovirus exposure and HLA in healthy donors. Sequencing used immunoSEQ multiplex PCR; TCRdb keeps in-frame clones, though not all of them. Here the sample spans about 160,000 clones, approximately 96% being singletons. Material: PBMCs. The receptors shown here come from a woman between 18 and 29 years old in good health and CMV-seronegative.

This clone came up once. The gene calls are TRBV5-8 and TRBJ2-3; 7 nucleotides line up with TRBD2. Trimming took 1 base from V and 0 from J; bases not matched to a gene: 14. In germline, CDR1 is SGHTS, CDR2 YDEGEE. The CDR3 has 19 amino acids. The CDR3 DNA reads as TGTGCCAGCAGCTTGCGCTTTGTCGGCGGGGGAGGTAGCACAGATACGCAGTATTTT. This codes for CASSLRFVGGGGSTDTQYF.

V gene TRBV27 combines with J gene TRBJ2-1; 14 nucleotides agree with TRBD2. CDR1 and CDR2 from the germline V gene are MNHEY and SMNVEV (reference sequence). Unmatched junction bases numbered 6, after V lost 8 bases and J lost 6 bases. The CDR3 loop spans 15 amino acids. DNA of the CDR3: TGTGCCAGCCGACTAGCGGGGGGGCCCGGCAATGAGCAGTTCTTC. This codes for CASRLAGGPGNEQFF.

The chain has TRBV2 and TRBJ2-3; unclear D gene. V was shortened by 3 bases and J by 1 base, with 5 bases between the two germline ends. Germline loops: CDR1 SNHLY, CDR2 FYNNEI. This CDR3 contains 13 residues. In nucleotides, the CDR3 is TGTGCCAGCAGTGAGGGCGGCACAGATACGCAGTATTTT. Translation gives CASSEGGTDTQYF.

The chain joins TRBV7-2 to TRBJ2-3; 10 bases line up with TRBD1. The CDR3 is 16 residues long. The germline V gene encodes CDR1 SGHTA and CDR2 FQGNSA. Trimming took 7 bases from V and 3 from J; bases not matched to a gene: 10. The CDR3 spells CASNPGTGVFTDTQYF. The CDR3 DNA sequence: TGTGCCAGCAACCCCGGGACAGGGGTATTTACAGATACGCAGTATTTT.

The chain combines TRBV7-2 with TRBJ2-3; TRBD2 might be the D (6 bases). Germline CDR1 reads SGHTA; CDR2 reads FQGNSA. Trimming pared 1 base from V and 6 bases from J, leaving 11 bases between. The CDR3 extends over 14 amino acids. CDR3 sequence (DNA): TGTGCCAGCAGCTTAGGGGGGGAGTGGGATACGCAGTATTTT. Its translation: CASSLGGEWDTQYF.

This sequence joins TRBV9 and TRBJ1-2, with a tentative D call TRBD1 (5 bases). CDR1 is SGDLS and CDR2 is YYNGEE in the germline V gene. The CDR3 runs to 15 residues. The ends were cut back, 3 bases at V and 2 bases at J, with 14 bases in the middle. CDR3 protein: CASSEGTGTNYGYTF. In DNA, the CDR3 is TGTGCCAGCAGCGAGGGAACAGGAACAAACTATGGCTACACCTTC.

The rearrangement uses TRBV27 and TRBJ2-7, with 9 bases fitting TRBD1. CDR1 and CDR2 from the germline V gene are MNHEY and SMNVEV (reference sequence). J gave up 2 bases and V 3 bases, and 2 bases lay outside the gene matches. CDR3 length equals 14 residues. As DNA, the CDR3 is TGTGCCAGCAGTTTTGGGACAGGGACCTACGAGCAGTACTTC. It codes for CASSFGTGTYEQYF.

The rearrangement joins TRBV29-1 to TRBJ2-7; D is possibly TRBD1 (6 bases). This CDR3 has 13 residues. CDR1 and CDR2 (germline): SQVTM, ANQGSEA. With 6 bases removed from V and 2 bases from J, the gap between germline ends came to 14 bases. The CDR3 sequence is CSVETGTPYEQYF. The CDR3 nucleotides read TGCAGCGTGGAAACCGGGACACCCTACGAGCAGTACTTC.

This rearrangement joins TRBV7-3 to TRBJ1-2, with a possible D match to TRBD1 (6 bases). The ends were cut back, 4 bases at V and 6 bases at J, with 15 bases in the middle. The CDR3 totals 14 residues. CDR1 is SGHTA and CDR2 is FQGTGA in the germline V gene. The CDR3, as DNA: TGTGCCAGCAGCTGGACCGGGGCAGGGGATGGCTACACCTTC. This translates into CASSWTGAGDGYTF.

The chain carries TRBV9 and TRBJ2-1; 9 bases are shared with TRBD2. Unmatched junction bases numbered 5, after V lost 0 bases and J lost 7 bases. The CDR3 is made up of 15 amino acids. Germline values: CDR1 SGDLS, CDR2 YYNGEE. CDR3 nucleotides: TGTGCCAGCAGCGTAGTTGCGGGGGGGGTAAATGAGCAGTTCTTC. This codes for CASSVVAGGVNEQFF.

This clone was seen more than once but under ten times. This chain joins TRBV7-2 and TRBJ2-1; 8 bases fit TRBD2. The CDR3 length is 14 residues. Germline trimming cut 3 bases from V and 4 bases from J; bases unmatched to any gene: 2. Germline assignment: CDR1 SGHTA and CDR2 FQGNSA. For the CDR3, the DNA is TGTGCCAGCAGCTTCACTAGCGGATACAATGAGCAGTTCTTC. Protein sequence: CASSFTSGYNEQFF. Using reference TRBV7-2 and TRBJ2-1 for the parts outside the CDR3, the full variable domain is GAGVSQSPSNKVTEKGKDVELRCDPISGHTALYWYRQSLGQGLEFLIYFQGNSAPDKSGLPSDRFSAERTGGSVSTLTIQRTQQEDSAVYLCASSFTSGYNEQFFGPGTRLTVL.